One T cell receptor (beta chain) is described in this entry. Per the original data handling: Estimated nucleated cell counts came from reference gene primer amplification. The method was immunoSEQ multiplex PCR; TCRdb's version includes in-frame clones alone and lacks a portion of them. V, J and clone size reflect that table, while D and trimming were determined from the DNA. The sample lists 200,000 to 250,000 clones, 84% occurring once. V lost 3 bases and J 4 bases, leaving 12 bases between the germline ends. Germline loops: CDR1 MGHRA, CDR2 YSYEKL. The CDR3 covers 14 residues. The data originate from a study of blood T cell repertoires in COVID-19. Looking at the study overall: In each case, the material was cDNA or gDNA derived from T cells, B-cell-depleted T cells, or PBMCs.

Sequencing was performed on peripheral blood. J is TRBJ1-2 and V is TRBV4-1; tentatively, D is TRBD1 (5 bases). This sequence was found in a man aged 45-65 years with active or convalescent COVID-19. The CDR3 bases are TGCGCCAGCAGCCAGAAGACAGTCTCCTATGGCTACACCTTC. Translated: CASSQKTVSYGYTF.